This paragraph reports one TCR beta chain. The data originate from a study of blood T cells in healthy people across ages. Germline values: CDR1 SGHRS, CDR2 YFSETQ. CDR3 length equals 16 residues. The V gene end was trimmed by 3 bases and the J gene end by 4 bases; junction bases not matched to a gene: 9. The second PCR ran 7 to 11 cycles with a sample-barcoded 5' primer and J-beta primers. TCRdb ran MiXCR on the 5' RACE reads and lists one entry per CDR3 protein. Of approximately 800,000 distinct CDR3 sequences listed, around a quarter were seen once; the top ten hold approximately 4%. These data also featured in a second study, about T cells of mothers and their children.

The receptor comes from a boy aged 5-17 years in good health. The sequencing sample was made of blood. The rearrangement uses TRBV5-1 and TRBJ2-5; 10 bases are a match to TRBD2. The CDR3 protein is CASSYQREGLRETQYF. CDR3 in DNA: TGCGCCAGCAGCTATCAGCGGGAGGGCCTTCGAGAGACCCAGTACTTC.